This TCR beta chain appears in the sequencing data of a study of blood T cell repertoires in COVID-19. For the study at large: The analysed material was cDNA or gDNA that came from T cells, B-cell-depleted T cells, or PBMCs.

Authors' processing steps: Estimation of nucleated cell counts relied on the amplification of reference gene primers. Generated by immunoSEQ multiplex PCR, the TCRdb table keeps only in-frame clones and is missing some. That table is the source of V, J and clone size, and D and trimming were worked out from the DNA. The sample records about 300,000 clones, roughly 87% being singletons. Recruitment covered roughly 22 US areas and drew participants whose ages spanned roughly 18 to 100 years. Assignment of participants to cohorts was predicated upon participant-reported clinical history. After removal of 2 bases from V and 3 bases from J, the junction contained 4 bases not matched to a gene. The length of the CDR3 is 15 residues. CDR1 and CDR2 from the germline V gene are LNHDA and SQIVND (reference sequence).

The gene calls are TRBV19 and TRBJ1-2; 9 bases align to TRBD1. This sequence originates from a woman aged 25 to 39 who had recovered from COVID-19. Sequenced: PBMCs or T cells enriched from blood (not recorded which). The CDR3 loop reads CASSIRRDRDYGYTF. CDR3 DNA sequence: TGTGCCAGTAGTATACGCCGGGACAGGGACTATGGCTACACCTTC.